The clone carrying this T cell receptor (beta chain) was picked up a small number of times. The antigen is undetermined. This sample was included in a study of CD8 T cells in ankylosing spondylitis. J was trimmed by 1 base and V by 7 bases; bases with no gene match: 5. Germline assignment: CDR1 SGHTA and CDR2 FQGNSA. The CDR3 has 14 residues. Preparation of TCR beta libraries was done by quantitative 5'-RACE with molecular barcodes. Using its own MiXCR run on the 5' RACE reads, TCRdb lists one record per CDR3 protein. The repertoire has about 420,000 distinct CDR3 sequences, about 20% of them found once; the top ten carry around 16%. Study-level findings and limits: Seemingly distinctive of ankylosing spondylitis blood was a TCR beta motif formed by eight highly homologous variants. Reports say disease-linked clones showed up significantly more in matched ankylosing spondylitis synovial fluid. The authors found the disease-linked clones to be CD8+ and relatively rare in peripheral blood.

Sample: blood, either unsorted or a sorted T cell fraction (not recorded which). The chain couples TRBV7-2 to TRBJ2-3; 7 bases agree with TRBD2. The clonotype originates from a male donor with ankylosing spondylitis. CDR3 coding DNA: TGTGCCAGCAACCGGGAGGCCCGCACAGATACGCAGTATTTT. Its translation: CASNREARTDTQYF.